The present entry profiles one TCR beta chain with its context. These data belong to a study of OX40 agonist ivuxolimab in advanced cancers. Clones were sequenced by immunoSEQ multiplex PCR, and TCRdb holds only the in-frame ones, with some missing. The sample records about 18,000 clones, 80% to 90% being singletons. Germline V gene data show CDR1 as SNHLY and CDR2 as FYNNEI. CDR3 length: 17 residues. Trimming cost V 6 bases and J 0 bases, with 18 bases left between them. The sequencing used CD4+ or CD8+ T cells sorted from blood, collected in a trial of the OX40 agonist ivuxolimab. The chain couples TRBV2 to TRBJ2-1, with D perhaps matching TRBD2 (5 bases). This sequence was found in an adult with an advanced solid tumor such as melanoma, head and neck, liver or kidney cancer. CDR3 in amino acids: CASSGPELERSYNEQFF. CDR3 coding DNA: TGTGCCAGCAGCGGTCCCGAACTAGAACGCTCCTACAATGAGCAGTTCTTC.